This paragraph covers one T cell receptor (beta chain) sequence. This sample was taken from a study of CD8+CD57+ T cells in acquired aplastic anemia. In patients chosen for sequencing, flow cytometry had shown CD8+CD57+ cell expansion. Genomic DNA acted as the template from which TCR beta VDJ combination and CDR3 sequence profiling were carried out. TCRdb re-called the reads through MiXCR, storing one row per CDR3 protein. Here the sample spans 400,000 to 600,000 distinct CDR3 sequences, more than 25% being singletons. The germline gives CDR1 MNHEY, CDR2 SVGAGI. This CDR3 is built from 17 residues. Specimen: sorted CD4+, CD8+, or CD8+CD57+ T cells (not recorded which) from PBMCs. V and J are TRBV6-5 and TRBJ2-7, with 10 bases fitting TRBD2. The J call may be in error: the DNA end matches TRBJ2-1 better. This clonotype was sampled from a human donor with aplastic anemia. The CDR3 bases are TGTGCCAGCAGTTACTCGAGCCGGCTAGCGGGAGTGGATGAGCAGTTCTTC. Protein sequence: CASSYSSRLAGVDEQFF.